The TCR beta chain under discussion was sequenced for a study of shared clonotypes between healthy human individuals. With 8 bases removed from V and 5 bases from J, the gap between germline ends came to 9 bases. The CDR3 is made up of 11 amino acids. The germline V gene has CDR1 MNHEY and CDR2 SVGAGI. This clone has at least ten counts. Its antigen is unknown. The same CDR3 can be traced to other DNA sequences in this sample. Study-wide results and limits: Larger estimated richness was generally recorded for naive subsets relative to memory subsets. The naive CD4 repertoires of a handful of donors were compared, and approximately 4.7% of clonotypes were shared. A reduction in generation probabilities was seen for non-shared clonotypes relative to those shared by all four donors.

Generated by immunoSEQ multiplex PCR, the TCRdb table keeps only in-frame clones and is missing some. The table records roughly 1,100,000 clones, roughly 70% of them present only once. This chain uses TRBV6-5 with TRBJ2-5; D may be TRBD2 (5 bases). Sequenced sample: memory CD4+ T cells sorted from blood. Documented subset: CD45RA-negative fraction. The receptor's source is a man between 18 and 35 years old in good health. The CDR3 region is CASGSRETQYF. CDR3 in DNA: TGTGCCAGCGGGAGTCGGGAGACCCAGTACTTC.